This T cell receptor beta chain originates from a study of post-analysis software for immune sequencing data. Study as a whole: Courses of disease covered relapsing-remitting, secondary progressive and progressive-relapsing multiple sclerosis.

This clonotype was seen ten or more times. As yet, its antigen is unknown. The CDR3 is made up of 17 amino acids. The germline CDR1 and CDR2 sequences are MGHRA and YSYEKL. Trimming stripped 5 bases from V and 2 bases from J, with 20 bases between. Unique molecular identifiers tagged the TCR beta cDNA libraries. With about 1 to 11 million T cells as the source, approximately 450,000 cDNA molecules resulted. TCRdb ran MiXCR on the PCR reads and lists one entry per CDR3 protein. The sample carries 250,000 to 300,000 distinct CDR3 sequences, 36% recorded once. Study results and limitations: Patients used about five TRBV segments, including TRBV5-6, TRBV5-1 and TRBV20-1, more often than controls. With F measure, samples from one preparation batch clustered together strongly. There was significantly lower normalized Chao1 diversity in multiple sclerosis patients than in controls.

The receptor was isolated from a girl aged 10 to 17 with multiple sclerosis. Source material: blood. V gene TRBV4-1 combines with J gene TRBJ2-3; no definite D call. The CDR3 sequence: CASSSPPSVGITDTQYF. The CDR3 coding sequence is TGCGCCAGCAGCAGCCCCCCGTCGGTGGGGATCACAGATACGCAGTATTTT.